What follows are 14 T cell receptor beta chains derived from one specimen sequenced in a study of T cell responses to AZD1222 COVID-19 vaccine. TCRdb's copy holds only in-frame clones and misses some; the assay was immunoSEQ multiplex PCR. The sample yields more than 150,000 clones, roughly nine tenths seen once. Sample: peripheral blood, taken on day 0 of AZD1222 vaccination. Receptors originate from an adult in good health.

The chain employs TRBV18 and TRBJ2-7, with TRBD2 matching 14 bases. The ends lost 3 bases at V and 6 bases at J; junction bases unmatched: 4. This CDR3 is 15 amino acids long. In germline, CDR1 is KGHSH, CDR2 LQKENI. CDR3 coding DNA: TGTGCCAGCTCACCTCCGGGACTAGCGGGAGTCGAGCAGTACTTC. It translates to CASSPPGLAGVEQYF. The whole variable domain, remainder taken from reference TRBV18 and TRBJ2-7, is NAGVMQNPRHLVRRRGQEARLRCSPMKGHSHVYWYRQLPEEGLKFMVYLQKENIIDESGMPKERFSAEFPKEGPSILRIQQVVRGDSAAYFCASSPPGLAGVEQYFGPGTRLTVT.

This clone was detected only once. V and J are TRBV19 and TRBJ2-1; D may be TRBD2 (6 bases). Germline CDR1 and CDR2: LNHDA and SQIVND (reference sequence). This CDR3 spans 18 amino acids. The ends were cut back, 8 bases at V and 0 bases at J, with 23 bases in the middle. The CDR3 spells CASGWVSGGGSSYNEQFF. In DNA form, the CDR3 reads TGTGCCAGTGGGTGGGTAAGTGGCGGAGGGAGCTCCTACAATGAGCAGTTCTTC.

The chain recombines TRBV4-1 with TRBJ2-7, with D unresolved. Per the germline V gene, CDR1 is MGHRA and CDR2 is YSYEKL. Trimming shortened V by 3 bases and J by 3 bases, and 15 bases separated the two germline ends. This CDR3 has 15 residues. CDR3 DNA: TGCGCCAGCAGCCACCCAGGCGACAAGGACTACGAGCAGTACTTC. This encodes CASSHPGDKDYEQYF.

This chain connects TRBV7-8 to TRBJ2-1; 10 bases fit TRBD2. Losses at the gene ends were 5 bases for V and 2 bases for J; bases not matched to a gene: 3. Germline V gives CDR1 SGHVS, CDR2 FQNEAQ. The CDR3 length is 15 residues. CDR3 in DNA: TGTGCCAGCAGCCCCCTAGCGGGAGCCTACAATGAGCAGTTCTTC. This encodes CASSPLAGAYNEQFF.

This chain uses TRBV5-4 with TRBJ1-2; D possibly corresponds to TRBD1 (5 bases). The V gene lost 3 bases and the J gene lost 4 bases, with 28 bases spanning the gap. CDR3 length: 19 residues. From germline, CDR1 is SGHNT and CDR2 YYREEE (reference sequence). The CDR3 loop is CASSSYALAGTINFYGYTF. As DNA, the CDR3 is TGTGCCAGCAGCTCCTATGCGTTGGCAGGGACCATCAATTTCTATGGCTACACCTTC.

This rearrangement joins TRBV5-1 to TRBJ2-1; 10 nucleotides agree with TRBD1. Germline V gives CDR1 SGHRS, CDR2 YFSETQ. CDR3 length: 15 residues. The J segment lost 3 bases and the V segment lost 4 bases, leaving 4 bases of the junction unmatched. The CDR3 DNA follows: TGCGCCAGCAGCAGGGGACAGGGGAACTACAATGAGCAGTTCTTC. The encoded protein is CASSRGQGNYNEQFF. The full variable domain, completed using reference TRBV5-1 and TRBJ2-1, is KAGVTQTPRYLIKTRGQQVTLSCSPISGHRSVSWYQQTPGQGLQFLFEYFSETQRNKGNFPGRFSGRQFSNSRSEMNVSTLELGDSALYLCASSRGQGNYNEQFFGPGTRLTVL.

The chain carries TRBV6-1 and TRBJ1-3; D unresolved. V was trimmed by 0 bases and J by 1 base, leaving 7 bases between them. This CDR3 is 15 amino acids long. Germline CDR1 reads MNHNS; CDR2 reads SASEGT. The chain's CDR3 is CASSEASRSGNTIYF. CDR3 nucleotides: TGTGCCAGCAGTGAAGCATCCAGGTCTGGAAACACCATATATTTT.

The CDR3 DNA follows: TGCGCCAGCAGCAAGGACAGGAGCACTGAAGCTTTCTTT. It specifies CASSKDRSTEAFF. This chain uses TRBV5-1 with TRBJ1-1, with TRBD1 identical over 7 bases. Germline CDR1 SGHRS, CDR2 YFSETQ. Unmatched junction bases numbered 4, after V lost 4 bases and J lost 4 bases. The length of the CDR3 is 13 residues.

The chain links TRBV5-4 to TRBJ1-2; 12 nucleotides agree with TRBD1. The CDR3 contains 17 residues. Germline trimming cut 4 bases from V and 5 bases from J; bases unmatched to any gene: 12. Germline values: CDR1 SGHNT, CDR2 YYREEE (reference sequence). CDR3 in DNA: TGTGCCAGCAGCCGGTTAGGGACAGGGGGCCTTTTTTATGGCTACACCTTC. It translates to CASSRLGTGGLFYGYTF. The complete variable domain, with remaining parts taken from reference TRBV5-4 and TRBJ1-2, reads ETGVTQSPTHLIKTRGQQVTLRCSSQSGHNTVSWYQQALGQGPQFIFQYYREEENGRGNFPPRFSGLQFPNYSSELNVNALELDDSALYLCASSRLGTGGLFYGYTFGSGTRLTVV.

This clone has only one observation. The chain carries TRBV3-1 (or the pseudogene TRBV3-2) and TRBJ2-7; D gene unclear. The CDR3 consists of 16 residues. V was cut by 6 bases and J by 5 bases, with 23 bases left in between. In germline, CDR1 is LGHDT, CDR2 YNNKEL (reference sequence). CDR3 amino acids: CASSPRSGHPSDEQYF. In DNA, the CDR3 is TGTGCCAGCAGTCCAAGGTCTGGTCACCCCAGTGACGAGCAGTACTTC.

This chain joins TRBV7-9 and TRBJ1-2; D is undetermined. The CDR3 runs 15 residues. V was shortened by 5 bases and J by 8 bases, with 21 bases between the two germline ends. CDR1 and CDR2 from the germline V gene are SEHNR and FQNEAQ (reference sequence). CDR3 protein: CASSAPVGMGKGYTF. The CDR3 bases are TGTGCCAGCAGCGCCCCGGTAGGGATGGGGAAAGGCTACACCTTC. Looking up the rest from reference TRBV7-9 and TRBJ1-2 gives the full variable domain: DTGVSQNPRHKITKRGQNVTFRCDPISEHNRLYWYRQTLGQGPEFLTYFQNEAQLEKSRLLSDRFSAERPKGSFSTLEIQRTEQGDSAMYLCASSAPVGMGKGYTFGSGTRLTVV.

The chain couples TRBV14 to TRBJ1-2; possibly TRBD1 for D (5 bases). The CDR3 loop spans 15 amino acids. The V gene lost 1 base and the J gene lost 2 bases, with 11 bases spanning the gap. From germline, CDR1 is SGHDN and CDR2 FVKESK. CDR3 region: CASSQVGDSNYGYTF. CDR3 DNA: TGTGCCAGCAGCCAAGTTGGAGACAGCAACTATGGCTACACCTTC.

The chain combines TRBV24-1 with TRBJ2-3; D gene unclear. Trimming removed 10 bases at V and 2 bases at J, with 12 bases between. Germline V CDR1 and CDR2: KGHDR, SFDVKD. CDR3 length: 13 residues. CDR3 loop: CATRTALTDTQYF. DNA for the CDR3: TGTGCCACAAGGACCGCCCTCACAGATACGCAGTATTTT.

The J gene is TRBJ1-5, the V gene TRBV24-1; no clear D. Germline V gene lookup returns CDR1 KGHDR and CDR2 SFDVKD. The CDR3 has 13 residues. With 5 bases removed from V and 8 bases from J, the gap between germline ends came to 12 bases. CDR3 bases: TGTGCCACCAGTGGTGCATTCGGGGAGCCCCAGCATTTT. Translation: CATSGAFGEPQHF.